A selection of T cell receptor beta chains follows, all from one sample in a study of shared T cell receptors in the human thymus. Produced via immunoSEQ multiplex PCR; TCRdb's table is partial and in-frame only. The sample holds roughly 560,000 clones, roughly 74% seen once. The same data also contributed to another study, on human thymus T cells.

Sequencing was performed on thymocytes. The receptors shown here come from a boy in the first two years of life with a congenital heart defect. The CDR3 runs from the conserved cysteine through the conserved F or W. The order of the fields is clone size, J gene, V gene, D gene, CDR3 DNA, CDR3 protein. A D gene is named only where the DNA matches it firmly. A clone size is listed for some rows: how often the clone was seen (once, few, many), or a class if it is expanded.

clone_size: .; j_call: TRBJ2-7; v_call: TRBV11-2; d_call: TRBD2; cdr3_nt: TGTGCCAGCCGCCGGGACTACCTCTCCTACGAGCAGTACTTC; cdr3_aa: CASRRDYLSYEQYF
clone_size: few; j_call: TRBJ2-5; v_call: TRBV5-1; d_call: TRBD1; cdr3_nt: TGCGCCAGTAACGGACAGGGGGCGCGGGAGACCCAGTACTTC; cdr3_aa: CASNGQGARETQYF
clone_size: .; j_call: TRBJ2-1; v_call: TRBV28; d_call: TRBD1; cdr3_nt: TGTGCCAGCAGTCGCCAGACAGGGGCCGCCCTTTATTACAATGAGCAGTTCTTC; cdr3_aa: CASSRQTGAALYYNEQFF
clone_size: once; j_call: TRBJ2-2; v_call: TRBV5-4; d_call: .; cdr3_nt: TGTGCCAGCAGCTCAGGGTGGACCGGGGAGCTGTTTTTT; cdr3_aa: CASSSGWTGELFF
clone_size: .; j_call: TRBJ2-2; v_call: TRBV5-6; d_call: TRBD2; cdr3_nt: TGTGCCAGCAGCTTTTCCGGGAGGGCCACCGGGGAGCTGTTTTTT; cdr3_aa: CASSFSGRATGELFF
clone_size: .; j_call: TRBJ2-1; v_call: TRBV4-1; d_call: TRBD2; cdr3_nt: TGCGCCAGCAGCCAAGAACTAGCGGGAGGGGGGAATGAGCAGTTCTTC; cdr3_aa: CASSQELAGGGNEQFF
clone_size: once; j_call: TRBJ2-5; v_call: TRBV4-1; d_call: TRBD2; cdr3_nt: TGCGCCAGCACTACTGATACTAGCGGTGAGGAGACCCAGTACTTC; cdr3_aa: CASTTDTSGEETQYF
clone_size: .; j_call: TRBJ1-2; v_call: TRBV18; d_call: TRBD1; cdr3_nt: TGTGCCAGCTCAAAGAAGTCTTCGGACAGGGCACCTGACTACACCTTC; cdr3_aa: CASSKKSSDRAPDYTF
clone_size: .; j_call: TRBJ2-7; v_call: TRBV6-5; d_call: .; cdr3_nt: TGTGCCAGCACCCAAAGGCGGGCCCCCTACGAGCAGTACTTC; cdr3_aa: CASTQRRAPYEQYF
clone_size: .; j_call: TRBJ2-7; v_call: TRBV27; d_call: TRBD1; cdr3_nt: TGTGCCAGCAGTCGTGGGACAGGGAGAGGCGAGCAGTACTTC; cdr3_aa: CASSRGTGRGEQYF
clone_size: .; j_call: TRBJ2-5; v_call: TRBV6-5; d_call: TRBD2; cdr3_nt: TGTGCCAGCAGTTTCCGAGCGGGAAAAGAGACCCAGTACTTC; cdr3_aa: CASSFRAGKETQYF
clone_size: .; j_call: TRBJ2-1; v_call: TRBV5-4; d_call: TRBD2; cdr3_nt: TGTGCCAGCAGCTTCCGGACTAGCGGGAGGCCTGACAATGAGCAGTTCTTC; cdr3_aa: CASSFRTSGRPDNEQFF
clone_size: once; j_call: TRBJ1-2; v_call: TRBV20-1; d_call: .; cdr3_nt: TGCAGTGCGAGCACAGGCTATGGCTACACCTTC; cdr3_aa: CSASTGYGYTF
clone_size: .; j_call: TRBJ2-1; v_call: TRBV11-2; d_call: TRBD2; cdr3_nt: TGTGCCAGCAGCTTAGGGGTAGCGGGAGGGTCCAATGAGCAGTTCTTC; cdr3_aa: CASSLGVAGGSNEQFF
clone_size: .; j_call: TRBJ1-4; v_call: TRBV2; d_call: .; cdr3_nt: TGTGCCAGCAGTTCACAGGGAAATAATGAAAAACTGTTTTTT; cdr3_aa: CASSSQGNNEKLFF
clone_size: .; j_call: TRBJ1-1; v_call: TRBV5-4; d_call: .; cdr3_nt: TGTGCCAGCAGCTTGATTGGTTCGCTAGGGAGGGGGAACACTGAAGCTTTCTTT; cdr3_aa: CASSLIGSLGRGNTEAFF
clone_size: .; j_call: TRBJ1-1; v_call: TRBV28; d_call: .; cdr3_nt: TGTGCCAGCAGTTTGACAGGGAACACTGAAGCTTTCTTT; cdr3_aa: CASSLTGNTEAFF
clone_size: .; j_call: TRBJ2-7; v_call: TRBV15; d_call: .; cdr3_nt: TGTGCCACCAGCAGACTAGACGGCTCATACGAGCAGTACTTC; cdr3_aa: CATSRLDGSYEQYF
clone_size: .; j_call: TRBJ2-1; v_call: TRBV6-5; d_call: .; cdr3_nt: TGTGCCAGCAGTTACATCCGGGACTACAATGAGCAGTTCTTC; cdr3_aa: CASSYIRDYNEQFF
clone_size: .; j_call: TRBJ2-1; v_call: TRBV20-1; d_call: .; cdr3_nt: TGCAGTGCTAGACGGGTCGAGCAGTTCTTC; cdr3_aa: CSARRVEQFF
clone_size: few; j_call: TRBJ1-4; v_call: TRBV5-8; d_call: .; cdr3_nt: TGTGCCAGCAGCTTGGCTGGATGGGTGGGAGGAGAGGAAAAACTGTTTTTT; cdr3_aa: CASSLAGWVGGEEKLFF
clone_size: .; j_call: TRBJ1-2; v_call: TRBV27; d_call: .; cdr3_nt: TGTGCCAGCAGTTTAGGCCTTTGGAGTGGCTACACCTTC; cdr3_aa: CASSLGLWSGYTF
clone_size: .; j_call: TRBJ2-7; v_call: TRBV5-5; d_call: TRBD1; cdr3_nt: TGTGCCAGCAGCCACCGACAGGGGGTGACCTACGAGCAGTACTTC; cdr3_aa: CASSHRQGVTYEQYF
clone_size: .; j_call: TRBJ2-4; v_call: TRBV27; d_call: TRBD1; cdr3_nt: TGTGCCAGCAGTCCATATCGACAGGGACGGAACATTCAGTACTTC; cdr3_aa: CASSPYRQGRNIQYF
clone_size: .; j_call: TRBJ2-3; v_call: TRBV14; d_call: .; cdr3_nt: TGTGCCAGCAGCCCAAGGGGGAGGGCCCGAGTTTCCGATACGCAGTATTTT; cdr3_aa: CASSPRGRARVSDTQYF
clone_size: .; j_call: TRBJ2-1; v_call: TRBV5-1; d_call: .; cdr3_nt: TGCGCCAGCAGCCTGACCGACCGGAGCTCCTACAATGAGCAGTTCTTC; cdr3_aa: CASSLTDRSSYNEQFF
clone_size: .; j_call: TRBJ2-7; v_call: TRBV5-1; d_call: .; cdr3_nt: TGCGCCAGCAGCTTGAAGTTGGCTAGCGAGGGCGAGCAGTACTTC; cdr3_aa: CASSLKLASEGEQYF
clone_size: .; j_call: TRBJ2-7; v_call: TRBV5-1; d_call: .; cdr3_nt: TGCGCCAGCAGCTTGGCGGGGGTCCTCTCCTACGAGCAGTACTTC; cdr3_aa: CASSLAGVLSYEQYF
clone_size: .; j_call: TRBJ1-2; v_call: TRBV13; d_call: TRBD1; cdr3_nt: TGTGCCAGCAACACCGGGACAGGGAAGGAAGGCTATGGCTACACCTTC; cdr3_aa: CASNTGTGKEGYGYTF
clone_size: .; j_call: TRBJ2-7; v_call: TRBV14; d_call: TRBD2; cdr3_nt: TGTGCCAGCAGCCAGTGTACTAGCGGGAGAGAAAAGTTCTACGAGCAGTACTTC; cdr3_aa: CASSQCTSGREKFYEQYF
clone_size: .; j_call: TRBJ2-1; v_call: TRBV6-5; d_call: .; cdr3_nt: TGTGCCAGCAGTTACAAAGCGGGTCTCTACAATGAGCAGTTCTTC; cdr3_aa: CASSYKAGLYNEQFF
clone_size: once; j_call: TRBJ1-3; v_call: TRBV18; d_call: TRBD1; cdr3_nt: TGTGCCAGCGCAAGGGACAGCGGAAACACCATATATTTT; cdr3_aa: CASARDSGNTIYF
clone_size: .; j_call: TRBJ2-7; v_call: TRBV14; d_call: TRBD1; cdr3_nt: TGTGCCAGCAGCCGACGGACAGGGGAGAATTTCTTCCCCTACGAGCAGTACTTC; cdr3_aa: CASSRRTGENFFPYEQYF
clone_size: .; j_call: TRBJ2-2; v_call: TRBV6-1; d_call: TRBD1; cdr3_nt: TGTGCCAGCAGTCCCGGACAGGGGCGGACCGGGGAGCTGTTTTTT; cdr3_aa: CASSPGQGRTGELFF
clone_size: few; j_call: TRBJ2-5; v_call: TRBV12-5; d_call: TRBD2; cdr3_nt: TGTGCTAGTGGTTTGGTAATTGGGGAACTTCTAGCGGGAGGAGGAGAGACCCAGTACTTC; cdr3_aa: CASGLVIGELLAGGGETQYF
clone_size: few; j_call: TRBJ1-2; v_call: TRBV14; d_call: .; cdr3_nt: TGTGCCAGCAGCCAAGATCCTTTACCCAGGGTTGCCCGCGGCTACACCTTC; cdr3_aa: CASSQDPLPRVARGYTF
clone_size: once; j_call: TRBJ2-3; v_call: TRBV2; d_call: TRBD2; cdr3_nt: TGTGCCAGCAGTCCCCCCCGCGGGAGTCGAAGAGATACGCAGTATTTT; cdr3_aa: CASSPPRGSRRDTQYF
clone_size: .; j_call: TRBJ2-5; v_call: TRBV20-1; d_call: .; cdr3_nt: TGCAGTGCTAGAGCAAGCCGGGGTCCGTACTTC; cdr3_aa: CSARASRGPYF
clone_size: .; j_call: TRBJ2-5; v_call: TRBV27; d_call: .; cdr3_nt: TGTGCCAGCAGTTTTACAGGGAAGACCCAGTACTTC; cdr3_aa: CASSFTGKTQYF
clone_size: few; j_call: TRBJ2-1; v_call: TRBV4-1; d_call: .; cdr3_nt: TGCGCCAGCAGCCAAGAACTGCTCAATGAGCAGTTCTTC; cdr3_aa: CASSQELLNEQFF
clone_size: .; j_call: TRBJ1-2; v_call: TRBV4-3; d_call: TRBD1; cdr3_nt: TGCGCCAGCAGCCAAGACGCCCGGGACAGCCCATATGGCTACACCTTC; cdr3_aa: CASSQDARDSPYGYTF
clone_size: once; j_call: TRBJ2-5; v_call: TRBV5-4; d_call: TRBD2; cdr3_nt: TGTGCCAGCAGCTTGGGCCCTAGCGGGAGAGGGCAAGAGACCCAGTACTTC; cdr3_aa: CASSLGPSGRGQETQYF
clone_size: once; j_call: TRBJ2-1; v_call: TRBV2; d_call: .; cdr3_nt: TGTGCCAGCAGTCCTTTTCTGCGGGGCTCCTACAATGAGCAGTTCTTC; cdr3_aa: CASSPFLRGSYNEQFF
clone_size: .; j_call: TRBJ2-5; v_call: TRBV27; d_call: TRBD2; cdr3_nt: TGTGCCAGCTCCCCAGGAGCTAGCGGCCTCCAAGAGACCCAGTACTTC; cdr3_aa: CASSPGASGLQETQYF
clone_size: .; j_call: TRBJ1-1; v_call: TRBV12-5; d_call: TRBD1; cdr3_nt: TGTGCTAGTGGTCCCCCCCAACCGGGACAGGGAAACACTGAAGCTTTCTTT; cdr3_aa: CASGPPQPGQGNTEAFF
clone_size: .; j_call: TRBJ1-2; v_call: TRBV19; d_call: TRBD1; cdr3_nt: TGTGCCAGTAGTAAAGGACAGGGCCTAAGCTATGGCTACACCTTC; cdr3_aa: CASSKGQGLSYGYTF
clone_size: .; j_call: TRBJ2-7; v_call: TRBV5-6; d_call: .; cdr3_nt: TGTGCCAGCAGCACCAACAGGGTAGGGGAGCAGTACTTC; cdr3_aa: CASSTNRVGEQYF
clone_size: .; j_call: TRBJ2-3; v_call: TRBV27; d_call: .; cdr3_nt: TGTGCCAGCAGTTTAACGGGGAGGACGGATACGCAGTATTTT; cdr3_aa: CASSLTGRTDTQYF
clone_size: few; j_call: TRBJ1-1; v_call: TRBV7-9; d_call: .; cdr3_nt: TGTGCCAGCCCCCGCCGGGGGGCAAAAGCTTTCTTT; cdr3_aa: CASPRRGAKAFF
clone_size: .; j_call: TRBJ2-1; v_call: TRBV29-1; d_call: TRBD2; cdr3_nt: TGCAGCGTTGTGTGGGGGGGACATGAGCAGTTCTTC; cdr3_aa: CSVVWGGHEQFF
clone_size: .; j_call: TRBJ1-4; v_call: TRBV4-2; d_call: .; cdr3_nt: TGTGCCAGCAGCCAACCCTCCACTCCGTTAAGTGGACTGTTTTTT; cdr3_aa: CASSQPSTPLSGLFF
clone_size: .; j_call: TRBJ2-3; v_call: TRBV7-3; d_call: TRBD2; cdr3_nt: TGTGCCAGCAGCTTAGGGACTAGCGGAACAGATACGCAGTATTTT; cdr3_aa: CASSLGTSGTDTQYF
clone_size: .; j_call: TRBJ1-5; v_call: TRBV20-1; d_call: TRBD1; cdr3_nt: TGCAGTGCTGGACAGGGCCAGCCCCAGCATTTT; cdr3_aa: CSAGQGQPQHF
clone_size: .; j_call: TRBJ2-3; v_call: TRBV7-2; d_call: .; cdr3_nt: TGTGCCAGCAGCTCACCCCGGGACAAAACTACAGATACGCAGTATTTT; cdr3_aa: CASSSPRDKTTDTQYF
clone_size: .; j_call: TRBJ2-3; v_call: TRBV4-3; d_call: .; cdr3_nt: TGCGCCAGCAGCCAAGATCGCATCCTATCTCGCACAGATACGCAGTATTTT; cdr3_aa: CASSQDRILSRTDTQYF
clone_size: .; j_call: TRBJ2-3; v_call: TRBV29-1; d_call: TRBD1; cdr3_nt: TGCAGCGTTGATTCCCGGGGGTTGACAGGGGACACAGATACGCAGTATTTT; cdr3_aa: CSVDSRGLTGDTDTQYF
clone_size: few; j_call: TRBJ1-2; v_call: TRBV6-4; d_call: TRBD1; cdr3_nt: TGTGCCAGCAAGATGGGACAGGGGGCTAACTATGGCTACACCTTC; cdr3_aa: CASKMGQGANYGYTF
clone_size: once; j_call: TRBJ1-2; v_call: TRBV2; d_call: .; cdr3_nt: TGTGCCAGCAGTGGGTCCAGCTATGGCTACACCTTC; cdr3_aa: CASSGSSYGYTF
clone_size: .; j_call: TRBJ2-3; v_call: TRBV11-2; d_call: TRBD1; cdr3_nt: TGTGCCAGCAGCTTACCGATTGGACAGGGCTGGACAGATACGCAGTATTTT; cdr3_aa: CASSLPIGQGWTDTQYF